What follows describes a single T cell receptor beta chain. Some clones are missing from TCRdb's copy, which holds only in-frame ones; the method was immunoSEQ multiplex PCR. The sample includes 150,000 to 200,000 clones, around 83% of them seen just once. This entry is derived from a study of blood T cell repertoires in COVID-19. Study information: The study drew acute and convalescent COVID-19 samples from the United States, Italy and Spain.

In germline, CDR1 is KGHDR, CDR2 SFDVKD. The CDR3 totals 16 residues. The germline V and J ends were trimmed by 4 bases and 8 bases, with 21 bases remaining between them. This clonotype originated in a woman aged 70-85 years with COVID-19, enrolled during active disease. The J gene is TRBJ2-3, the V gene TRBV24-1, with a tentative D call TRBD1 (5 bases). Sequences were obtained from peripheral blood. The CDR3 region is CATSDPTPSHQGTQYF. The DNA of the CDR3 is TGTGCCACCAGTGACCCCACACCTTCTCACCAGGGTACGCAGTATTTT.